Presented here are 25 T cell receptor beta chains from one specimen sequenced in a study of cytomegalovirus exposure and HLA in healthy donors. The PCR employed 60 Vbeta primers together with 13 Jbeta primers. Repertoires were generated with immunoSEQ multiplex PCR, while TCRdb's copy carries only in-frame clones and drops some. Here the sample spans some 200,000 clones, 75% to 90% being singletons. Sequences were obtained from PBMCs. These receptors came from a woman between 45 and 65 years old in good health and CMV-seropositive.

The table lists this clone with a few counts. The chain combines TRBV7-6 with TRBJ2-7; maybe TRBD2 (5 bases). The CDR3 runs to 13 residues. The germline V and J ends were trimmed by 1 base and 7 bases, with 11 bases remaining between them. Germline CDR1 and CDR2: SGHVS and FNYEAQ. The CDR3 region is CASSLGGSREQYF. CDR3 in DNA: TGTGCCAGCAGCTTAGGAGGGTCTCGGGAGCAGTACTTC.

The chain uses TRBV19 and TRBJ2-1, with unresolved D. The length of the CDR3 is 10 residues. The V end was cut by 10 bases, the J end by 9 bases, with 10 bases between. Germline V gene sequence: CDR1 LNHDA, CDR2 SQIVND (reference sequence). The chain's CDR3 is CATPPREQFF. CDR3 nucleotide sequence: TGTGCCACCCCCCCGCGTGAGCAGTTCTTC.

The gene calls are TRBV28 and TRBJ1-4; weak D call: TRBD1 (5 bases). V was cut by 3 bases and J by 8 bases, with 10 bases left in between. Looked up from germline, CDR1 is MDHEN and CDR2 is SYDVKM. The CDR3 is 13 residues long. CDR3 DNA sequence: TGTGCCAGCAGTTTGACAGTCGCGGAAAAACTGTTTTTT. It specifies CASSLTVAEKLFF.

This clone was counted once. This chain links TRBV9 with TRBJ1-2, with 10 positions matching TRBD1. Germline trimming cut 4 bases from V and 8 bases from J; bases unmatched to any gene: 11. CDR1 is SGDLS, CDR2 YYNGEE, per germline. The CDR3 loop spans 15 amino acids. The CDR3 DNA reads as TGTGCCAGCAGCACACAGACAGGGGGCGCCTTGGGCTACACCTTC. Protein sequence: CASSTQTGGALGYTF.

The chain recombines TRBV11-1 with TRBJ2-7; no firm D call. Trimming pared 3 bases from V and 4 bases from J, leaving 4 bases between. The CDR3 sequence is 11 residues long. CDR1 is SGHAT, CDR2 FQDESV, per germline (reference sequence). In DNA form, the CDR3 reads TGTGCCAGCAGCTTTCTGTACGAGCAGTACTTC. Translated, it gives CASSFLYEQYF.

The chain joins TRBV15 to TRBJ1-5; no clear D. This CDR3 spans 13 amino acids. Looked up from germline, CDR1 is LNHNV and CDR2 is YYDKDF (reference sequence). With 3 bases removed from V and 3 bases from J, the gap between germline ends came to 6 bases. The CDR3, as DNA: TGTGCCACCAGCAGTCTCCCCAATCAGCCCCAGCATTTT. It yields the protein CATSSLPNQPQHF.

The CDR3 region is CASSPRGDTQYF. The DNA for the CDR3 is TGTGCCAGCAGCCCGCGAGGAGATACGCAGTATTTT. The chain carries TRBV11-2 and TRBJ2-3; D is ambiguous. With 5 bases removed from V and 5 bases from J, the gap between germline ends came to 8 bases. The CDR3 contains 12 residues. Germline lookup yields CDR1 SGHAT and CDR2 FQNNGV.

This clone was found a few times. This chain uses TRBV29-1 with TRBJ2-3; the match to TRBD2 covers 10 bases. J gave up 2 bases and V 5 bases, and 13 bases lay outside the gene matches. The germline V gene has CDR1 SQVTM and CDR2 ANQGSEA. CDR3 length: 17 amino acids. In DNA, the CDR3 is TGCAGCGTTCGGGGGGTAGCGGGGGGAGGGGACACAGATACGCAGTATTTT. Amino acids: CSVRGVAGGGDTDTQYF.

The genes are TRBV6-1 and TRBJ1-2; 8 bases line up with TRBD1. CDR1 MNHNS and CDR2 SASEGT come from the germline V gene. The J segment lost 3 bases and the V segment lost 7 bases, leaving 7 bases of the junction unmatched. The CDR3 is 14 amino acids. The CDR3 nucleotides read TGTGCCAGCAAGGACAGGGTGTCTTACTATGGCTACACCTTC. This translates into CASKDRVSYYGYTF.

The chain uses TRBV5-4 and TRBJ1-5, with D hard to call. Germline V CDR1 and CDR2: SGHNT, YYREEE (reference sequence). CDR3 length equals 14 residues. Trimming took off 0 bases at V and 3 bases at J, with 7 bases between the two ends. For the CDR3, the DNA is TGTGCCAGCAGCTTGGGAGGGTTCAATCAGCCCCAGCATTTT. It specifies CASSLGGFNQPQHF.

The chain employs TRBV7-2 and TRBJ2-3; D possibly corresponds to TRBD2 (6 bases). Germline V gene sequence: CDR1 SGHTA, CDR2 FQGNSA. The CDR3 extends over 16 amino acids. V shed 2 bases and J shed 5 bases, with 17 bases lying between them. The CDR3 DNA reads as TGTGCCAGCAGCTTATTTGGAACGGGGGTGGGAGATACGCAGTATTTT. It is translated as CASSLFGTGVGDTQYF.

The chain recombines TRBV18 with TRBJ2-7; D ambiguous. Trimming stripped 1 base from V and 4 bases from J, with 14 bases between. Germline V gives CDR1 KGHSH, CDR2 LQKENI. The CDR3 loop spans 15 amino acids. The CDR3 DNA sequence: TGTGCCAGCTCACCACGAGGTGTTCGGCCTTACGAGCAGTACTTC. Its translation is CASSPRGVRPYEQYF.

V and J are TRBV30 and TRBJ2-7, with a weak D call TRBD1 (6 bases). Trimming pared 3 bases from V and 0 bases from J, leaving 9 bases between. The CDR3 sequence is 13 residues long. The germline V gene has CDR1 GTSNPN and CDR2 SVGIG (reference sequence). DNA for the CDR3: TGTGCCTGGAGCCCGGACAGCTCCTACGAGCAGTACTTC. Amino acid sequence: CAWSPDSSYEQYF.

CDR3: CASSVAPGTANEKLFF. In DNA form, the CDR3 reads TGTGCCAGCAGCGTGGCCCCCGGGACAGCAAATGAAAAACTGTTTTTT. The chain recombines TRBV9 with TRBJ1-4; the match to TRBD1 covers 7 bases. The CDR3 runs 16 residues. The germline gives CDR1 SGDLS, CDR2 YYNGEE. The junction had 9 bases not matched to a gene; V was cut back by 2 bases and J by 5 bases.

The V call is TRBV7-2, the J call TRBJ2-7, with no clear D. The CDR3 is 15 amino acids. V lost 2 bases and J 7 bases, leaving 18 bases between the germline ends. The germline V gene encodes CDR1 SGHTA and CDR2 FQGNSA. Written as DNA, the CDR3 is TGTGCCAGCAGCTTAATGCAGGCGCCTCCTCGGGAGCAGTACTTC. It translates to CASSLMQAPPREQYF.

The CDR3 coding sequence is TGTGCCAGCAGCTTAGGGACTAGCGGGCTAAGCCAAGAGACCCAGTACTTC. Translation: CASSLGTSGLSQETQYF. This sequence joins TRBV11-3 and TRBJ2-5; 11 positions agree with TRBD2. The germline V gene encodes CDR1 SGHNT and CDR2 YENEEA. J was trimmed by 1 base and V by 1 base; bases with no gene match: 5. The CDR3 contains 17 residues.

This sequence joins TRBV5-4 and TRBJ2-2, with TRBD1 identical over 8 bases. CDR3 size: 16 residues. Per germline, CDR1 SGHNT and CDR2 YYREEE (reference sequence). With 2 bases clipped from V and 3 bases from J, the junction kept 6 bases outside the gene matches. The CDR3 loop reads CASSFFDRGDTGELFF. The CDR3 DNA reads as TGTGCCAGCAGCTTCTTCGACAGGGGAGACACCGGGGAGCTGTTTTTT. Complete variable domain (other parts from reference TRBV5-4 and TRBJ2-2): ETGVTQSPTHLIKTRGQQVTLRCSSQSGHNTVSWYQQALGQGPQFIFQYYREEENGRGNFPPRFSGLQFPNYSSELNVNALELDDSALYLCASSFFDRGDTGELFFGEGSRLTVL.

The chain employs TRBV6-5 and TRBJ2-4, with D unclear. The CDR3 extends over 14 amino acids. The germline gives CDR1 MNHEY, CDR2 SVGAGI. V was trimmed by 4 bases and J by 6 bases, leaving 13 bases between them. CDR3 nucleotides: TGTGCCAGCAGTTCGAGCCAGGCCCCAAACATTCAGTACTTC. Translated, it gives CASSSSQAPNIQYF.

This clone is a singleton in its sample. This chain connects TRBV9 to TRBJ1-1; tentative D call: TRBD1 (6 bases). Trimming took 3 bases from V and 2 from J, leaving 14 bases between them. In germline, CDR1 is SGDLS, CDR2 YYNGEE. The CDR3 runs 15 residues. The CDR3, as DNA: TGTGCCAGCAGCGCAGACCCAGGGACAAACACTGAAGCTTTCTTT. Translation gives CASSADPGTNTEAFF. Based on the CDR3 plus reference TRBV9 and TRBJ1-1, the full variable domain is DSGVTQTPKHLITATGQRVTLRCSPRSGDLSVYWYQQSLDQGLQFLIQYYNGEERAKGNILERFSAQQFPDLHSELNLSSLELGDSALYFCASSADPGTNTEAFFGQGTRLTVV.

The chain employs TRBV5-5 and TRBJ2-2, with TRBD2 matching over 13 bases. The CDR3 runs to 16 residues. V lost 5 bases to trimming and J lost 5 bases; unmatched junction nucleotides: 6. CDR1 and CDR2 (germline): SGHKS, YYEKEE (reference sequence). CDR3 bases: TGTGCCAGCAGATTCACGGGACTAGCGGGGACCGGGGAGCTGTTTTTT. Its protein is CASRFTGLAGTGELFF.

This clone was picked up many times. This chain joins TRBV11-3 and TRBJ2-1; D is perhaps TRBD2 (5 bases). Per germline, CDR1 SGHNT and CDR2 YENEEA. Trimming left V 5 bases short and J 1 base short, with 12 bases between. This CDR3 comprises 15 residues. The CDR3 loop reads CASSPNPGSYNEQFF. The CDR3 nucleotides are TGTGCCAGCAGCCCAAACCCGGGGTCCTACAATGAGCAGTTCTTC.

The chain employs TRBV25-1 and TRBJ2-2; D may be TRBD1 (5 bases). The CDR3 covers 15 residues. The V end lost 3 bases, the J end lost 4 bases, and 12 bases lay between the germline ends. Germline CDR1 is MGHDK and CDR2 is SYGVNS. CDR3: CASSDRVFGTGELFF. The CDR3 coding sequence is TGTGCCAGCAGTGACAGGGTTTTTGGCACCGGGGAGCTGTTTTTT.

This chain connects TRBV7-9 to TRBJ1-1; no firm D call. The ends were cut back, 3 bases at V and 5 bases at J, with 13 bases in the middle. The CDR3 is 14 amino acids. CDR1 is SEHNR, CDR2 FQNEAQ, per germline (reference sequence). The CDR3 here is CASSFQQSWTEAFF. The CDR3 DNA is TGTGCCAGCAGCTTCCAACAGAGTTGGACTGAAGCTTTCTTT.

This sequence joins TRBV5-4 and TRBJ2-7, with 10 bases lining up with TRBD1. Germline V lookup: CDR1 SGHNT, CDR2 YYREEE (reference sequence). The CDR3 covers 15 residues. V shed 4 bases, J shed 2 bases, and the junction held 6 bases outside the gene matches. The CDR3: CASSPGGTGAYEQYF. DNA for the CDR3: TGTGCCAGCAGCCCCGGCGGGACAGGGGCCTACGAGCAGTACTTC. Full variable domain (remainder filled in from reference TRBV5-4 and TRBJ2-7): ETGVTQSPTHLIKTRGQQVTLRCSSQSGHNTVSWYQQALGQGPQFIFQYYREEENGRGNFPPRFSGLQFPNYSSELNVNALELDDSALYLCASSPGGTGAYEQYFGPGTRLTVT.

There are a few counts of this clone. The rearrangement uses TRBV4-3 and TRBJ1-1; possible D gene TRBD1, 5 bases. The CDR3 totals 13 residues. V lost 0 bases, J lost 3 bases, and 5 bases lay in between. Germline CDR1 LGHNA, CDR2 YSLEER. CDR3 DNA: TGCGCCAGCAGCCAAGAAGGGGACACTGAAGCTTTCTTT. This encodes CASSQEGDTEAFF.